These T cell receptor beta chains were read from a single sample in a study of technical replicates of blood from a handful of donors. The table came from immunoSEQ multiplex PCR; TCRdb's copy has only in-frame clones and leaves some out. The sample consists of about 12,000 clones, roughly three quarters of them appearing once. The sequencing sample was made of PBMCs. The receptors here all came from a human donor in good health. Each CDR3 is given with its conserved first and last residue. Each record gives: V gene, D gene, clone size, J gene, CDR3 DNA, CDR3 protein. The D gene is left open where the match is weak. Part of the rows lack a size; the others show once, few, many or a class for expanded clones.

>TRBV15|-|few|TRBJ1-1
TGTGCCACCAGCCCCGGATCTAGCATGAACACTGAAGCTTTCTTT
CATSPGSSMNTEAFF
>TRBV25-1|TRBD1|few|TRBJ1-5
TGTGCCAGCAGTGGAGGGGGGACAGATAATCAGCCCCAGCATTTT
CASSGGGTDNQPQHF
>TRBV10-2|TRBD2|-|TRBJ2-5
TGCGCCAGCAAAATAGCGGGAGGGGGTCCAGAGACCCAGTACTTC
CASKIAGGGPETQYF
>TRBV30|-|-|TRBJ1-5
TGTGCCTCTATCTTCAATCAGCCCCAGCATTTT
CASIFNQPQHF
>TRBV29-1|TRBD2|-|TRBJ2-5
TGCAGCGCCCCACTAGCGGGATCTCAAGAGACCCAGTACTTC
CSAPLAGSQETQYF
>TRBV7-7|-|few|TRBJ1-1
TGTGCCAGCAGCTTGGACAGGAACACTGAAGCTTTCTTT
CASSLDRNTEAFF
>TRBV11-2|TRBD1|once|TRBJ2-5
TGTGCCAGCAGCTTAATTCCGGGACAGGGTGAGACCCAGTACTTC
CASSLIPGQGETQYF
>TRBV29-1|-|-|TRBJ2-1
TGCAGCGCTCGGACAGAGAACTACAATGAGCAGTTCTTC
CSARTENYNEQFF
>TRBV27|-|-|TRBJ1-5
TGTGCCAGCAGTCTAGCCCCTACAGGGATCCATCAGCCCCAGCATTTT
CASSLAPTGIHQPQHF
>TRBV5-1|TRBD1|-|TRBJ1-3
TGCGCCAGCAGCTTACAGGGGCGGGAAAACACCATATATTTT
CASSLQGRENTIYF
>TRBV29-1|TRBD1|-|TRBJ2-2
TGCAGCATCCGGACAGGGGGCACCGGGGAGCTGTTTTTT
CSIRTGGTGELFF
>TRBV5-1|-|few|TRBJ1-1
TGCGCCAGCAGCTTTGAACCCAGAGGAGGTGAAGCTTTCTTT
CASSFEPRGGEAFF
>TRBV5-1|TRBD1|-|TRBJ1-4
TGCGCCAGCAGCTTAGACAGGGTGGGAGAAAAACTGTTTTTT
CASSLDRVGEKLFF
>TRBV18|-|-|TRBJ2-7
TGTGCCAGCTCAACTCGACAGCGCTCCTACGAGCAGTACTTC
CASSTRQRSYEQYF
>TRBV4-1|-|-|TRBJ2-2
TGCGCCAGCAGCCAAGACCCAGGGGAGAACACCGGGGAGCTGTTTTTT
CASSQDPGENTGELFF
>TRBV7-8|TRBD2|-|TRBJ2-5
TGTGCCAGCAGCTTAGCGGGACTAGCGGGAGTACAAGAGACCCAGTACTTC
CASSLAGLAGVQETQYF
>TRBV20-1|-|-|TRBJ1-4
TGCAGTGCTCGACTTGATGAAAAACTGTTTTTT
CSARLDEKLFF
>TRBV6-1|-|-|TRBJ2-3
TGTGCCAGCAGTGGAGCCGTAGATACGCAGTATTTT
CASSGAVDTQYF
>TRBV6-9|-|-|TRBJ1-4
TGTGCCAGCACCCGTGAAAAACTGTTTTTT
CASTREKLFF
>TRBV6-1|TRBD2|-|TRBJ2-7
TGTGCCAGCAGGCTACTAGCGCAACAAGGGCAGTACTTC
CASRLLAQQGQYF
>TRBV19|-|-|TRBJ2-7
TGTGCCAGTAGTCGGTCTCCAGGGCTTGGCGAGCAGTACTTC
CASSRSPGLGEQYF
>TRBV27|-|-|TRBJ2-7
TGTGCCAGCAGTAGGAGGGGCGGAACCTACGAGCAGTACTTC
CASSRRGGTYEQYF
>TRBV30|-|few|TRBJ1-4
TGTGCCTGGAGTGTAAGCAGGGGTTCGGGCGAAAAACTGTTTTTT
CAWSVSRGSGEKLFF
>TRBV6-1|TRBD1|-|TRBJ2-6
TGTGCCAGCAGTGAATCGGGACAGGCTATCTCCTCTGGGGCCAACGTCCTGACTTTC
CASSESGQAISSGANVLTF
>TRBV2|TRBD2|medium-sized|TRBJ2-1
TGTGCCAGCAGTGAACCGGGGGGAGTCCACAATGAGCAGTTCTTC
CASSEPGGVHNEQFF
>TRBV27|-|-|TRBJ1-4
TGTGCCAGCAGTTTGTCGCGGCAGAGAGGTGAAAAACTGTTTTTT
CASSLSRQRGEKLFF
>TRBV30|-|-|TRBJ1-2
TGTGCCTGGAGTGATCAGGCGCTTAAACGCTTC
CAWSDQALKRF
>TRBV5-1|-|-|TRBJ2-5
TGCGCCAGCAGCTTGGCCGGGGGAGGCGAGACCCAGTACTTC
CASSLAGGGETQYF
>TRBV2|TRBD2|-|TRBJ2-2
TGTGCCAGCAGTGAACCAATCGGGACTAGCGGGACCACCGGGGAGCTGTTTTTT
CASSEPIGTSGTTGELFF
>TRBV29-1|TRBD2|-|TRBJ2-1
TGCAGCGTTGCCGCCTCTAGCGGGAACAGTGAGCAGTTCTTC
CSVAASSGNSEQFF
>TRBV5-1|TRBD2|-|TRBJ2-5
TGCGCCAGCAGCTTGGGACTAGCGGGAGGAATAGAGACCCAGTACTTC
CASSLGLAGGIETQYF
>TRBV5-5|-|-|TRBJ1-3
TGTGCCAGCAGCTTGGTTCCGGGGTCTGGAAACACCATATATTTT
CASSLVPGSGNTIYF
>TRBV29-1|-|-|TRBJ1-4
TGCAGTGCCGGGACAAGTCCAAAAAAGGTGTTTTTT
CSAGTSPKKVFF
>TRBV6-1|TRBD2|few|TRBJ2-3
TGTGCCAGCAGTGAACTAGCGGGAGGGCCAGATACGCAGTATTTT
CASSELAGGPDTQYF
>TRBV28|-|few|TRBJ2-2
TGTGCCAGCAGTTTAAGTAGAGGGTTAGGGTCGATGGACGGGGAGCTGTTTTTT
CASSLSRGLGSMDGELFF
>TRBV28|-|-|TRBJ1-5
TGTGCCAGCAGTTTTACATCCCGAAATCAGCCCCAGCATTTT
CASSFTSRNQPQHF
>TRBV6-6|TRBD1|-|TRBJ1-1
TGTGCCAGCAGTGGGAGTTGGGACAGGGGATACACTGAAGCTTTCTTT
CASSGSWDRGYTEAFF